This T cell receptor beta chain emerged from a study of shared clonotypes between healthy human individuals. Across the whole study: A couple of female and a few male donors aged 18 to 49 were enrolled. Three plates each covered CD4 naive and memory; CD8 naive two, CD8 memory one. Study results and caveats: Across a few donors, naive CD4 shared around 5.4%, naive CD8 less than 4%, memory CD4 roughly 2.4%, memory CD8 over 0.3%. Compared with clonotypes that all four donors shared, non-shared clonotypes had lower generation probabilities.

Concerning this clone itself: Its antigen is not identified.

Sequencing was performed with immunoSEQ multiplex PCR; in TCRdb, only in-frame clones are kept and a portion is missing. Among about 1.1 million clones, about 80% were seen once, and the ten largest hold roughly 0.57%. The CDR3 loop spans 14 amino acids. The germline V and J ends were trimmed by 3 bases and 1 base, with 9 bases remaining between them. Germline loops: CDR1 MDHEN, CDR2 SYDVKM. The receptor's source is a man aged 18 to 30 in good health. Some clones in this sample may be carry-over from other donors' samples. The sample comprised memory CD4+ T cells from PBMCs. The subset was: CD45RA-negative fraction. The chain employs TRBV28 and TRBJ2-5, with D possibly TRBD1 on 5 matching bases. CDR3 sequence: CASSLPTVQETQYF. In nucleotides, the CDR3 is TGTGCCAGCAGTTTGCCGACAGTCCAAGAGACCCAGTACTTC.